This TCR beta chain was documented in a study of T cell repertoires in cytomegalovirus infection. Across the study: From public TCR beta signatures came an indication of both CMV infection and matching HLA type.

Study results and limitations: The ex vivo response showed dominance by HLA-C-restricted CMV-specific TCR beta clonotypes.

V was shortened by 5 bases and J by 10 bases, with 11 bases between the two germline ends. The CDR3 has 11 amino acids. Germline V gene lookup returns CDR1 SEHNR and CDR2 FQNEAQ (reference sequence). TCRdb recomputed calls from the reads with MiXCR, one row per CDR3 protein. Seen here are about 230,000 distinct CDR3 sequences, 22% observed once, and the top ten hold over 15%. This clonotype has a count of ten or more. Its matching antigen is unknown. The clonotype originates from a human donor in good health (CMV status not recorded). Some clones in this sample may be carry-over from other donors' samples. The V call is TRBV7-9, the J call TRBJ1-1, with D perhaps matching TRBD1 (6 bases). Sequenced: CD8+ T cells from PBMCs. The CDR3 bases are TGTGCCAGCAGCGTCAGAGGGGGAGCTTTCTTT. Amino acid sequence: CASSVRGGAFF.